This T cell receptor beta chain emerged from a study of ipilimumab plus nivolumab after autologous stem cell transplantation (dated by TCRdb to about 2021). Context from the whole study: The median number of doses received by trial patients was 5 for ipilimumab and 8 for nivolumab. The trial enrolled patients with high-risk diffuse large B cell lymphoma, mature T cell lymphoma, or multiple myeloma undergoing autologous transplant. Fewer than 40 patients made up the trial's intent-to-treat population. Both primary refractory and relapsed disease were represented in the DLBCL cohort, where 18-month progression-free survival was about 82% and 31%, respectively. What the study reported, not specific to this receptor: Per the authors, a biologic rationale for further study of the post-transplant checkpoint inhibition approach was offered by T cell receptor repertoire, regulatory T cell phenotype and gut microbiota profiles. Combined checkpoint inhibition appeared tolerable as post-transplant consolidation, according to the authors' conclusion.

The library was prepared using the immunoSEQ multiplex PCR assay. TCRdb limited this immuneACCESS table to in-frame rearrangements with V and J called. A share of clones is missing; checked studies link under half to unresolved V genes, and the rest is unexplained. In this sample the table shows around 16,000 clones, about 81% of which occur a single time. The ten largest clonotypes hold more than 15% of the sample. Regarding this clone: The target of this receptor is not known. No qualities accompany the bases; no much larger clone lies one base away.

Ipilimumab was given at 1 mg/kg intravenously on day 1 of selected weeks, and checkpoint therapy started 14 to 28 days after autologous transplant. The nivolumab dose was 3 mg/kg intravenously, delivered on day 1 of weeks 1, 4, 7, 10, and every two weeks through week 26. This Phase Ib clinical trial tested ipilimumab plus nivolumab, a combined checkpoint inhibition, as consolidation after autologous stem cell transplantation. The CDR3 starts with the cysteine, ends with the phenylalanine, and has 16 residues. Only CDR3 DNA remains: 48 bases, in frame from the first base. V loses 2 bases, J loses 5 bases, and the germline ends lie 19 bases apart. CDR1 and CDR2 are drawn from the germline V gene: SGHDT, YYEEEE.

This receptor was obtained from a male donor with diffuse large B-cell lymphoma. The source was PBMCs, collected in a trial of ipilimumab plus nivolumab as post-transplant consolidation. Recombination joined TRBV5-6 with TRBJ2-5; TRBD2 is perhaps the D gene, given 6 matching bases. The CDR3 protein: CASSFTGVLLGETQYF. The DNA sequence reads TGTGCCAGCAGCTTTACGGGAGTCCTACTAGGGGAGACCCAGTACTTC.